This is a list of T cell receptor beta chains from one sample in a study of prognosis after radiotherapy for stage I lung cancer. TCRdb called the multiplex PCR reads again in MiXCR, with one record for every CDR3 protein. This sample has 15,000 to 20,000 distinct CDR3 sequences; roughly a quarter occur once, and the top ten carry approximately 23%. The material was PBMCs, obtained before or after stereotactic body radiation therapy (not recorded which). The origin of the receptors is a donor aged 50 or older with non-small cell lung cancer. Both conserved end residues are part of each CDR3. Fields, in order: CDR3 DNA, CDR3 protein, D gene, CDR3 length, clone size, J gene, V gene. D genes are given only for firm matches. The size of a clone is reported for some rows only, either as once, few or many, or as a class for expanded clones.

CDR3nt: TGTGCCAGCAGAAACGGACTAGCGGTAGATACGCAGTATTTT; CDR3aa: CASRNGLAVDTQYF; d_gene: TRBD2; len: 14; abundance: many; j_gene: TRBJ2-3; v_gene: TRBV6-1
CDR3nt: TGTGCCAGTAGCCCGACAAGCTCTGGAAACACCATATATTTT; CDR3aa: CASSPTSSGNTIYF; d_gene: .; len: 14; abundance: many; j_gene: TRBJ1-3; v_gene: TRBV19
CDR3nt: TGTGCCAGCAGTTTAGAGATGGGAAACACCATATATTTT; CDR3aa: CASSLEMGNTIYF; d_gene: .; len: 13; abundance: many; j_gene: TRBJ1-3; v_gene: TRBV12-3/TRBV12-4
CDR3nt: TGTGCCAGTAGTATACAGGGGGTAGCCGGGGAGCTGTTTTTT; CDR3aa: CASSIQGVAGELFF; d_gene: TRBD1; len: 14; abundance: many; j_gene: TRBJ2-2; v_gene: TRBV19
CDR3nt: TGTGCCAGCAGTGAAAGGGGCCAGGCTAGCATTCAGTACTTC; CDR3aa: CASSERGQASIQYF; d_gene: .; len: 14; abundance: many; j_gene: TRBJ2-4; v_gene: TRBV6-2/TRBV6-3
CDR3nt: TGCAGTGCTAGAGGGGGGGACCATAATTCACCCCTCCACTTT; CDR3aa: CSARGGDHNSPLHF; d_gene: .; len: 14; abundance: medium-sized; j_gene: TRBJ1-6; v_gene: TRBV20-1
CDR3nt: TGTGCCAGCAGTTACTCGGGGACAGGGTGGTTTGAAAAACTGTTTTTT; CDR3aa: CASSYSGTGWFEKLFF; d_gene: TRBD1; len: 16; abundance: many; j_gene: TRBJ1-4; v_gene: TRBV6-5
CDR3nt: TGTGCCAGCAGCTCCCTGGGGAGCGGGAGGGATTACGAGCAGTACTTC; CDR3aa: CASSSLGSGRDYEQYF; d_gene: TRBD2; len: 16; abundance: many; j_gene: TRBJ2-7; v_gene: TRBV7-9
CDR3nt: TGCAGTGCTAGTGTTGGGTCTGGGGCCAACGTCCTGACTTTC; CDR3aa: CSASVGSGANVLTF; d_gene: .; len: 14; abundance: many; j_gene: TRBJ2-6; v_gene: TRBV20-1
CDR3nt: TGCAGTGCTAGAGACCTCGGCCCGACTAGCGTATCCACAGATACGCAGTATTTT; CDR3aa: CSARDLGPTSVSTDTQYF; d_gene: TRBD2; len: 18; abundance: medium-sized; j_gene: TRBJ2-3; v_gene: TRBV20-1
CDR3nt: TGTGCCAGCAGCCCAGGGGGGTACTCCGGAATCCAGTACTTC; CDR3aa: CASSPGGYSGIQYF; d_gene: .; len: 14; abundance: many; j_gene: TRBJ2-5; v_gene: TRBV7-2
CDR3nt: TGTGTCAGCAGTCGGAGAGTCGGGGAGCCGTTTTTT; CDR3aa: CVSSRRVGEPFF; d_gene: .; len: 12; abundance: .; j_gene: TRBJ2-2; v_gene: TRBV12-3/TRBV12-4
CDR3nt: TGTGCCAGTAGTATAGGGGAAGTAGCGGGATTCGATGAGCAGTTCTTC; CDR3aa: CASSIGEVAGFDEQFF; d_gene: TRBD2; len: 16; abundance: many; j_gene: TRBJ2-1; v_gene: TRBV19
CDR3nt: TGTGCCACCAGTGCAGGGGTCACCGGGGAGCTGTTTTTT; CDR3aa: CATSAGVTGELFF; d_gene: .; len: 13; abundance: many; j_gene: TRBJ2-2; v_gene: TRBV24-1
CDR3nt: TGTGCCAGCAGTGAAGTGGACCGAGGACAGGGCAACACCGGGGAGCTGTTTTTT; CDR3aa: CASSEVDRGQGNTGELFF; d_gene: TRBD1; len: 18; abundance: many; j_gene: TRBJ2-2; v_gene: TRBV2
CDR3nt: TGTGCCAGCAGCCAAGATCGGAACACCGGGGAGCTGTTTTTT; CDR3aa: CASSQDRNTGELFF; d_gene: .; len: 14; abundance: many; j_gene: TRBJ2-2; v_gene: TRBV3-1